Below are 14 T cell receptor beta chains sequenced from a single sample in a study of T cell responses to AZD1222 COVID-19 vaccine. Method: immunoSEQ multiplex PCR; TCRdb's copy keeps in-frame clones and lacks some. The table lists some 100,000 clones, approximately 90% of them singletons. The starting material was peripheral blood, obtained 28 days after the second AZD1222 dose. The receptor set was obtained from an adult who received the AZD1222 COVID-19 vaccine.

The table lists this clone with a few counts. V is TRBV19 and J is TRBJ2-5; D remains ambiguous. Germline loops: CDR1 LNHDA, CDR2 SQIVND (reference sequence). The V end lost 4 bases, the J end lost 1 base, and 7 bases lay between the germline ends. The CDR3 runs to 13 residues. The DNA of the CDR3 is TGTGCCAGTAGTAGGATGCGCCAAGAGACCCAGTACTTC. Its protein product is CASSRMRQETQYF.

The chain joins TRBV30 to TRBJ1-2; 8 bases align to TRBD1. With 0 bases clipped from V and 2 bases from J, the junction kept 2 bases outside the gene matches. Germline-derived CDR1 and CDR2 are GTSNPN and SVGIG (reference sequence). CDR3 length equals 14 residues. CDR3 DNA sequence: TGTGCCTGGAGTGTAGGACAGGGCAACTATGGCTACACCTTC. Its translation is CAWSVGQGNYGYTF.

V and J are TRBV20-1 and TRBJ2-5; TRBD2 might be the D (6 bases). CDR1 DFQATT and CDR2 SNEGSKA come from the germline V gene (reference sequence). CDR3 length: 12 amino acids. V shed 6 bases and J shed 4 bases, with 12 bases lying between them. CDR3 nucleotide sequence: TGCAGTGCCAGTGGGCGGGGAGAGACCCAGTACTTC. Amino acids: CSASGRGETQYF.

The chain recombines TRBV9 with TRBJ2-2; D gene unclear. V lost 0 bases and J lost 6, with 6 bases in between. The CDR3 spans 13 residues. The germline V gene has CDR1 SGDLS and CDR2 YYNGEE. CDR3 protein: CASSVGVSGELFF. The DNA of the CDR3 is TGTGCCAGCAGCGTAGGGGTCTCCGGGGAGCTGTTTTTT. Together with reference TRBV9 and TRBJ2-2, the CDR3 gives the full variable domain: DSGVTQTPKHLITATGQRVTLRCSPRSGDLSVYWYQQSLDQGLQFLIQYYNGEERAKGNILERFSAQQFPDLHSELNLSSLELGDSALYFCASSVGVSGELFFGEGSRLTVL.

The chain links TRBV6-1 to TRBJ2-7, with a tentative D call TRBD1 (6 bases). Germline CDR1 reads MNHNS; CDR2 reads SASEGT. This CDR3 has 14 residues. Trimming removed 1 base at V and 7 bases at J, with 14 bases between. This CDR3 is CASSEVWGLREQYF. Here the CDR3 DNA reads TGTGCCAGCAGTGAAGTATGGGGGCTAAGAGAGCAGTACTTC.

The chain couples TRBV14 to TRBJ1-1, with TRBD1 as a possible D gene (5 bases). CDR1 is SGHDN, CDR2 FVKESK, per germline. The CDR3 is 12 residues long. Trimming took off 4 bases at V and 4 bases at J, with 7 bases between the two ends. The CDR3 DNA follows: TGTGCCAGCAGCCGGCAGGGCACTGAAGCTTTCTTT. It translates to CASSRQGTEAFF.

With respect to this clone: Sequence at one end of the junction differs from germline and may be a read error. J is TRBJ2-7 and V is TRBV12-3 or TRBV12-4; tentative D call: TRBD2 (6 bases). This CDR3 contains 12 residues. The CDR3 reads CASSLSGRDWFF. The CDR3 nucleotides read TGTGCCAGCAGTTTAAGTGGTCGGGACTGGTTCTTC.

V usage is TRBV19 and J usage is TRBJ2-7; 7 bases align to TRBD1. The CDR3 is 15 amino acids. After removal of 5 bases from V and 4 bases from J, the junction contained 11 bases not matched to a gene. Germline CDR1 reads LNHDA; CDR2 reads SQIVND (reference sequence). DNA for the CDR3: TGTGCCAGTAGTCCCTGGACAAGGGGGCGGTACGAGCAGTACTTC. This gives the protein CASSPWTRGRYEQYF.

This sequence joins TRBV7-9 and TRBJ1-4; D gene unclear. Germline V gives CDR1 SEHNR, CDR2 FQNEAQ (reference sequence). Trimming shortened V by 5 bases and J by 7 bases, and 17 bases separated the two germline ends. This CDR3 has 15 residues. The CDR3: CASSRGGRRGEKLFF. In DNA, the CDR3 is TGTGCCAGCAGCCGAGGCGGGCGTCGAGGTGAAAAACTGTTTTTT.

The chain combines TRBV30 with TRBJ2-7, with 7 bases matching TRBD1. Germline values: CDR1 GTSNPN, CDR2 SVGIG (reference sequence). The CDR3 covers 13 residues. The ends lost 0 bases at V and 5 bases at J; junction bases unmatched: 4. The CDR3 DNA sequence: TGTGCCTGGAGTGTAGAGGGGGCGGACGAGCAGTACTTC. As protein: CAWSVEGADEQYF.

The chain uses TRBV7-8 and TRBJ1-2; D is possibly TRBD1 (5 bases). This CDR3 is built from 17 residues. Trimming shortened V by 1 base and J by 6 bases, and 21 bases separated the two germline ends. The germline CDR1 and CDR2 sequences are SGHVS and FQNEAQ. The CDR3 nucleotides read TGTGCCAGCAGCTTAGGGATAGCCGGGGGGGGTATGGATGGCTACACCTTC. Protein product: CASSLGIAGGGMDGYTF.

This sequence joins TRBV5-8 and TRBJ1-2; D unclear. Per the germline V gene, CDR1 is SGHTS and CDR2 is YDEGEE. There are 13 residues in the CDR3. V lost 3 bases, J lost 2 bases, and 8 bases lay in between. The CDR3 reads CASSSRVNYGYTF. DNA of the CDR3: TGTGCCAGCAGCTCCCGGGTGAACTATGGCTACACCTTC.

The V call is TRBV6-1, the J call TRBJ2-2; 9 bases agree with TRBD2. CDR1 and CDR2 (germline): MNHNS, SASEGT. The trim removed 10 bases at V and 3 bases at J, leaving 6 bases unmatched. The CDR3 runs to 14 residues. The CDR3 region is CATLAGRDTGELFF. CDR3 DNA sequence: TGTGCCACCCTAGCGGGGAGGGACACCGGGGAGCTGTTTTTT.

CDR3 sequence reads: CASSPAVRVANYGYTF. DNA for the CDR3: TGTGCCAGCAGCCCTGCGGTCCGGGTTGCTAACTATGGCTACACCTTC. The gene calls are TRBV7-9 and TRBJ1-2; no definite D call. This CDR3 has 16 residues. Deletions cut 5 bases from V and 0 bases from J, with 16 bases between. Germline assignment: CDR1 SEHNR and CDR2 FQNEAQ (reference sequence).